This T cell receptor (beta chain) comes out of a study of response to subunit inactivated influenza vaccine. Germline V lookup: CDR1 MNHNS, CDR2 SASEGT. This CDR3 region has 15 residues. Trimming removed 5 bases at V and 2 bases at J, with 10 bases between. Findings and limits, study-wide: It was the authors' suggestion that each seasonal influenza vaccination recruits few new T cells.

MiXCR, applied by TCRdb to the RT-PCR reads, yields one record per CDR3 protein. This sample has approximately 730,000 distinct CDR3 sequences, with roughly 14% found just once. A few counts support this clonotype. Its antigen is not known. Sample: PBMCs from blood, taken around 14 days before vaccination. The gene calls are TRBV6-1 and TRBJ1-6; D may be TRBD1 (5 bases). This TCR was recovered from a man aged 50-60 years who received an inactivated influenza vaccine. In nucleotides, the CDR3 is TGTGCCAGCAGTACGGGGCAGACCTATAATTCACCCCTCCACTTT. Its translation is CASSTGQTYNSPLHF.